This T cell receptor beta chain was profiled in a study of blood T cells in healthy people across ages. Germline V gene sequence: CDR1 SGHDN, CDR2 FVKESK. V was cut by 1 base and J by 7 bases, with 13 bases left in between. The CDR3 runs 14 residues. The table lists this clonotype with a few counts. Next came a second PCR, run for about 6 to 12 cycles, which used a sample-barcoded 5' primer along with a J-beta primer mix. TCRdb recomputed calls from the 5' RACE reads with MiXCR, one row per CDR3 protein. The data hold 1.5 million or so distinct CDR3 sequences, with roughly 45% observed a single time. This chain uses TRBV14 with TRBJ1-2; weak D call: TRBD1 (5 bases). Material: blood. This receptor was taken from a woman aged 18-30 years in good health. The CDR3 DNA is TGTGCCAGCAGCCAAGGACCCGGGACGGCTGGCTACACCTTC. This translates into CASSQGPGTAGYTF.